These 13 T cell receptor beta chains were sequenced from one sample in a study of blood T cell repertoires in COVID-19. Using immunoSEQ multiplex PCR, the repertoire was profiled, and TCRdb retains in-frame clones only, with some absent. The sample lists roughly 250,000 clones; 75% to 90% were seen once. Sample: PBMCs or T cells enriched from blood (not recorded which). All receptors derive from a young woman who had recovered from COVID-19.

This sequence joins TRBV12-3 or TRBV12-4 and TRBJ1-5; D is uncertain. The CDR3 covers 11 residues. Trimming removed 6 bases at V and 8 bases at J, with 8 bases between. CDR3 coding DNA: TGTGCCAGCAGACTAATGGAGCCCCAGCATTTT. It yields the protein CASRLMEPQHF.

This chain uses TRBV5-4 with TRBJ1-2, with D possibly being TRBD1 (5 bases). CDR1 and CDR2 (germline): SGHNT, YYREEE (reference sequence). V gave up 4 bases and J gave up 0 bases, with 16 bases separating them. The CDR3 extends over 16 amino acids. The CDR3 loop is CASSVGVQGANYGYTF. Here the CDR3 DNA reads TGTGCCAGCAGCGTGGGGGTCCAGGGTGCTAACTATGGCTACACCTTC.

This rearrangement joins TRBV7-3 to TRBJ2-3; tentatively, D is TRBD2 (6 bases). Trimming removed 2 bases from V and 3 bases from J, with 9 bases in between. Germline loops: CDR1 SGHTA, CDR2 FQGTGA. The CDR3 extends over 14 amino acids. CDR3 in amino acids: CASSLAGLTDTQYF. DNA of the CDR3: TGTGCCAGCAGCTTAGCGGGGTTAACAGATACGCAGTATTTT.

This clone was counted between two and nine times. V is TRBV7-8 and J is TRBJ2-1; 7 bases match TRBD2. This CDR3 contains 17 residues. V was pared by 5 bases and J by 7 bases, with 17 bases of the junction left unmatched. Germline-derived CDR1 and CDR2 are SGHVS and FQNEAQ. The CDR3 DNA is TGTGCCAGCAGCCCATCATCCTCCGGACTAGATACAAATGAGCAGTTCTTC. This gives the protein CASSPSSSGLDTNEQFF.

Concerning this clone: The same CDR3 can be traced to other DNA sequences in this sample. This sequence joins TRBV28 and TRBJ1-2, with TRBD1 identical over 7 bases. Looked up from germline, CDR1 is MDHEN and CDR2 is SYDVKM. V shed 6 bases and J 3 bases; nucleotides not matched to a gene: 4. There are 13 residues in the CDR3. The CDR3 spells CASSLGTDYGYTF. For the CDR3, the DNA is TGTGCCAGCAGCCTAGGGACAGACTATGGCTACACCTTC.

V is TRBV9 and J is TRBJ1-2; D remains unclear. Trimming took 0 bases from V and 4 from J, leaving 4 bases between them. Germline V gene data show CDR1 as SGDLS and CDR2 as YYNGEE. CDR3 size: 12 residues. CDR3 sequence: CASSVDGYGYTF. The CDR3 nucleotides read TGTGCCAGCAGCGTAGACGGCTATGGCTACACCTTC.

The rearrangement joins TRBV7-9 to TRBJ1-4; 11 positions agree with TRBD1. Per germline, CDR1 SEHNR and CDR2 FQNEAQ (reference sequence). Trimming at V came to 5 bases and at J to 8 bases, leaving 16 bases not matched to a gene. There are 18 residues in the CDR3. This CDR3 reads CASSDAPGQGGFWEKLFF. The CDR3 DNA reads TGTGCCAGCAGCGATGCTCCGGGACAGGGGGGCTTTTGGGAAAAACTGTTTTTT. Supplemented by reference TRBV7-9 and TRBJ1-4, the full variable domain reads DTGVSQNPRHKITKRGQNVTFRCDPISEHNRLYWYRQTLGQGPEFLTYFQNEAQLEKSRLLSDRFSAERPKGSFSTLEIQRTEQGDSAMYLCASSDAPGQGGFWEKLFFGSGTQLSVL.

V gene TRBV4-2 combines with J gene TRBJ2-1; 7 bases map to TRBD1. Germline trimming cut 4 bases from V and 8 bases from J; bases unmatched to any gene: 11. CDR3 length: 15 residues. Germline CDR1 reads LGHNA; CDR2 reads YNFKEQ. CDR3 amino acids: CASSLLPGQNYEQFF. As DNA, the CDR3 is TGTGCCAGCAGCCTTTTACCGGGACAGAACTATGAGCAGTTCTTC.

The chain recombines TRBV7-3 with TRBJ1-1, with 8 bases lining up with TRBD1. The V gene's germline CDR1 is SGHTA and CDR2 FQGTGA. This CDR3 has 13 amino acids. J was trimmed by 4 bases and V by 5 bases; bases with no gene match: 3. CDR3 protein: CASSRDRGTEAFF. CDR3 in DNA: TGTGCCAGCAGCAGAGACAGGGGCACTGAAGCTTTCTTT.

The chain employs TRBV5-1 and TRBJ2-3; a possible D gene is TRBD2 (6 bases). V was clipped by 7 bases and J by 0 bases, with 18 bases between them. Germline lookup yields CDR1 SGHRS and CDR2 YFSETQ. The CDR3 covers 16 residues. CDR3 protein: CASGGKEGLSTDTQYF. The CDR3 coding sequence is TGCGCCAGCGGGGGGAAGGAGGGCCTCAGCACAGATACGCAGTATTTT.

This chain joins TRBV5-1 and TRBJ1-1; TRBD1 is a possible D gene (5 bases). Trimming removed 4 bases at V and 2 bases at J, with 12 bases between. The CDR3 extends over 14 amino acids. Germline assignment: CDR1 SGHRS and CDR2 YFSETQ. Written as DNA, the CDR3 is TGCGCCAGCAGCCCCTGGGGGGGAAACACTGAAGCTTTCTTT. Translation gives CASSPWGGNTEAFF.

This clone was observed once. The rearrangement joins TRBV30 to TRBJ1-4; D remains unclear. The CDR3 consists of 13 residues. Trimming pared 3 bases from V and 5 bases from J, leaving 10 bases between. The V gene's germline CDR1 is GTSNPN and CDR2 SVGIG (reference sequence). CDR3: CAWSSTYNEKLFF. CDR3 DNA: TGTGCCTGGAGCTCCACCTACAATGAAAAACTGTTTTTT.

The chain has TRBV19 and TRBJ2-3; TRBD2 matches 7 bases. Germline CDR1 and CDR2: LNHDA and SQIVND (reference sequence). V shed 8 bases, J shed 1 base, and the junction held 6 bases outside the gene matches. CDR3 length: 14 amino acids. CDR3 amino acids: CASSNGGGTDTQYF. In DNA, the CDR3 is TGTGCCAGTTCTAATGGGGGGGGCACAGATACGCAGTATTTT.